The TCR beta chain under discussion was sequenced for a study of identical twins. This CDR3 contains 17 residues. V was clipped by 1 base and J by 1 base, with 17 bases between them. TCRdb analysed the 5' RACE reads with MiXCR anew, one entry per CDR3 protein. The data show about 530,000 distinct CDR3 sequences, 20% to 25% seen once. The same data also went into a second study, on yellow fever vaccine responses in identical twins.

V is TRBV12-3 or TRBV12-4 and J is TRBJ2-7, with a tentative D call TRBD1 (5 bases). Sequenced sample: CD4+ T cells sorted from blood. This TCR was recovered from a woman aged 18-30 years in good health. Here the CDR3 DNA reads TGTGCCAGCAGTTTAGGTACAAAAGGGGAACGGTCCTACGAGCAGTACGTC. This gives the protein CASSLGTKGERSYEQYV.